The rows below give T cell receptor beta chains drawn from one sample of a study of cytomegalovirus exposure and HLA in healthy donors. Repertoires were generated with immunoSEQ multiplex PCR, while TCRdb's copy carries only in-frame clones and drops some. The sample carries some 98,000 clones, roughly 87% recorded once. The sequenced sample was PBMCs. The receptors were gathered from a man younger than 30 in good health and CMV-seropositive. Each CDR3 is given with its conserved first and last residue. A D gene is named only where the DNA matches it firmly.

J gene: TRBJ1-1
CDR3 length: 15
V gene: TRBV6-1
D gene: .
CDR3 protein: CASSAQPEPGTEAFF

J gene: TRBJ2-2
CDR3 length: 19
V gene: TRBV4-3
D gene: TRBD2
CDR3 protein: CASSQDRLAGGLSTGELFF

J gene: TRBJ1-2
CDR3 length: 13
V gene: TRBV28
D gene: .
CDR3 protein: CASTQQGLYGYTF

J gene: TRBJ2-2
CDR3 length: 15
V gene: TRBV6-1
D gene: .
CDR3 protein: CASSAGTTNTGELFF

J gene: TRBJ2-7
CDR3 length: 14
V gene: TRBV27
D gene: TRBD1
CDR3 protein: CASSLNRGLAEQYF

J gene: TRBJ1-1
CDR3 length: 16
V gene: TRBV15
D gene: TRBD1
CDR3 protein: CATSRGSGGGWTEAFF

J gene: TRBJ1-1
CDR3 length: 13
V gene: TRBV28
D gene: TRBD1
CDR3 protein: CASRQRDRDYAFF

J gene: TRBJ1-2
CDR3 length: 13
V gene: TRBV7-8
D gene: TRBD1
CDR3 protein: CASSHQGALGYTF

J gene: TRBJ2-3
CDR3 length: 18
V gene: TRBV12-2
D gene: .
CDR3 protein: CASRLAGTSGRVEDTQYF

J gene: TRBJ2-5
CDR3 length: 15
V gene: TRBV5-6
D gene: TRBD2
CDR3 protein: CASSLLAGGPETQYF

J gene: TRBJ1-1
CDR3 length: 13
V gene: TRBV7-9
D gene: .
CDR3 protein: CASSYGTKAEAFF

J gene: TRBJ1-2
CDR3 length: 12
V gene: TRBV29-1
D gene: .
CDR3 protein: CSVGHRDYGYTF

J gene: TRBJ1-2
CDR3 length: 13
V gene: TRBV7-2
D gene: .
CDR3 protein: CASSLGGEDGYTF

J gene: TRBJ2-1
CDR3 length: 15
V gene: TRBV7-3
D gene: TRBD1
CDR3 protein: CASSSAGTGFDEQFF

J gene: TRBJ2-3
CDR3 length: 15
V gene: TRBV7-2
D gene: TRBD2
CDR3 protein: CASSLAGGNTDTQYF

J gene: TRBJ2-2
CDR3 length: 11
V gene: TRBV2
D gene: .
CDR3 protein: CASSVFEGLFF

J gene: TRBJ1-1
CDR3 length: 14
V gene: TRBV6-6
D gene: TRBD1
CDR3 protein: CASTPDRGSAEAFF

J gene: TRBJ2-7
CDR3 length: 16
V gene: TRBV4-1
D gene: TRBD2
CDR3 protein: CASSQPTTSGSYEQYF

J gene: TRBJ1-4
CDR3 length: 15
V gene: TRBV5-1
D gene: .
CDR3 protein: CASSPGSGSNEKLFF

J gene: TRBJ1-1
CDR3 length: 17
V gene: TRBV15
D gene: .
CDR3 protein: CATSRGGGGGLNTEAFF

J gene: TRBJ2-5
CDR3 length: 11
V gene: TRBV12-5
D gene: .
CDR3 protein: CASGLQETQYF

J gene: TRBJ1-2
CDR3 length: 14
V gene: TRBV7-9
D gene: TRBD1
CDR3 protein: CASSRTGGASGYTF

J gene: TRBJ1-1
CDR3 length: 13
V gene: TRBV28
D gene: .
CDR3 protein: CASSTDTGTEAFF

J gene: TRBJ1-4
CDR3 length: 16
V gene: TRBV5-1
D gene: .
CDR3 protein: CASRRAGGGLNEKLFF

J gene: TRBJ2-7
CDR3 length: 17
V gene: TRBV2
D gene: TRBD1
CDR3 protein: CASSEYYGQGGSYEQYF

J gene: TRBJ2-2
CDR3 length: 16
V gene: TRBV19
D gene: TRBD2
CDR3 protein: CASSPLGGRGTGELFF

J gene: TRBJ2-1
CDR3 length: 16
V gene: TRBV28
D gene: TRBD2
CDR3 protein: CASSLVAAGDYNEQFF

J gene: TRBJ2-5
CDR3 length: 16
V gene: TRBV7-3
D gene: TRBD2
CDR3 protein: CASSLAGLAGNETQYF

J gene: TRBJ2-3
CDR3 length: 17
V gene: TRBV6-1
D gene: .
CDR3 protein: CASSELVGGGSTDTQYF

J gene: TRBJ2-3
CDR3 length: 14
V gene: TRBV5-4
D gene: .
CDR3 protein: CASSLQGSTDTQYF

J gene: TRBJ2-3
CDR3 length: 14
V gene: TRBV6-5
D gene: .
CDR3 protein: CASRGTRTQDTQYF

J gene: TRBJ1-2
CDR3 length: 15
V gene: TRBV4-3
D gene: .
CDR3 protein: CASSQDGSSNYGYTF

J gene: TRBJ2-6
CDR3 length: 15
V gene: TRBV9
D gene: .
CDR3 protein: CASSGFNARANVLTF

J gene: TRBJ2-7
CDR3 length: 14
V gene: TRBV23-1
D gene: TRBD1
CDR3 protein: CASRTGGAPYEQYF

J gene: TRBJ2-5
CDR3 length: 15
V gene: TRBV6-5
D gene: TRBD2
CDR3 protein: CASYGLAGAQETQYF

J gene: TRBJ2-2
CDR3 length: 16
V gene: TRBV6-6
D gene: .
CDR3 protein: CASSYFAETYTGELFF

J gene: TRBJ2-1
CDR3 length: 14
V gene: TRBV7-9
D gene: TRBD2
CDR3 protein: CASSSIGGTNEQFF

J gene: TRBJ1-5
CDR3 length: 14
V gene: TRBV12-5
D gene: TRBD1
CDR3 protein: CASGLGDRANPQHF

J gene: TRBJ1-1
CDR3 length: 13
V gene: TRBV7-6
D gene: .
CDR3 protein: CASSLGVGGEAFF

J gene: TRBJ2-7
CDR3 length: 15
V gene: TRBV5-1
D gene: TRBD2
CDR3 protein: CASSLGSAGGDEQYF

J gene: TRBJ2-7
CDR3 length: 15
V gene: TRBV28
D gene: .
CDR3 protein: CASSLNLAPSYEQYF

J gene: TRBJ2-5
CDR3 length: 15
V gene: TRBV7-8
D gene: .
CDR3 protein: CASSLAVTREETQYF

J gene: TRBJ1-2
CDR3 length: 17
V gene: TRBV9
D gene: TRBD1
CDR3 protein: CASSVNTGQGINYGYTF

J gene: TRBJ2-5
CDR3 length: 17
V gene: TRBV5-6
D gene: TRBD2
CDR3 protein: CASSLWMSGGFQETQYF

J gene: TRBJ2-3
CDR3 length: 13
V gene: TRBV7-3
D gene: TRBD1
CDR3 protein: CASSWTGTDTQYF

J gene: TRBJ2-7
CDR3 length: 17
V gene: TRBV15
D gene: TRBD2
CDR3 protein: CATSRVRSGIEVGEQYF

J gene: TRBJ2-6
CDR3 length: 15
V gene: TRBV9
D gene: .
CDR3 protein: CASSPLGRGANVLTF

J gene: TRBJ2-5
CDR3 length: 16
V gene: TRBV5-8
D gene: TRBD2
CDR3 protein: CASSLWVGTSPETQYF

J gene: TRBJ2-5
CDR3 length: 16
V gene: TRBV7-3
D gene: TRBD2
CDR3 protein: CASSLTSGGLTETQYF

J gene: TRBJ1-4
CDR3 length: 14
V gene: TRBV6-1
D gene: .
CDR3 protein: CASSDTGSAEKLFF

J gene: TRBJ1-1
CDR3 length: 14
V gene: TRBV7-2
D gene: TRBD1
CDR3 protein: CASSLSRGQTEAFF

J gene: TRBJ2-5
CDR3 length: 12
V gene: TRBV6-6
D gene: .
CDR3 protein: CASSPTGETQYF

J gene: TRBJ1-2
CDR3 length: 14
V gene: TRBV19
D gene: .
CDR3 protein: CASSIDREARGYTF

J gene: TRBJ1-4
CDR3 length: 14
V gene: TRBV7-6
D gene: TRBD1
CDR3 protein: CASSFQGASEKLFF

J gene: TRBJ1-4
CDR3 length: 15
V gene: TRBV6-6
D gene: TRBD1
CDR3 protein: CASSLSGGLVGKLFF

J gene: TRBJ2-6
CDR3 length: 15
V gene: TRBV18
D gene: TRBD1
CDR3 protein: CASSPTGAGANVLTF

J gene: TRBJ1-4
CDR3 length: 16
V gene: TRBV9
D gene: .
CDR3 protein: CASSVAWGASNEKLFF

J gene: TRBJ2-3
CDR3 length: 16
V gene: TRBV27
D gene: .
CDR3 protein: CASSSSGATSTDTQYF

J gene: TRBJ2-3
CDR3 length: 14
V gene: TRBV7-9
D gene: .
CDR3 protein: CASSLLTSTDTQYF